These 8 T cell receptor beta chains were sequenced from one sample in a study of cytomegalovirus exposure and HLA in healthy donors. The PCR had 60 Vbeta and 13 Jbeta primers. This table comes from immunoSEQ multiplex PCR, and its TCRdb copy is limited to in-frame clones, with some not included. The clone table shows just over 40,000 clones, with the ten largest holding approximately 6.2%. Source material: PBMCs. Receptors were obtained from a man aged 25 to 45 in good health and CMV-seronegative.

The V call is TRBV29-1, the J call TRBJ1-5; D perhaps matches TRBD1 (6 bases). There are 13 residues in the CDR3. The germline V and J ends were trimmed by 4 bases and 4 bases, with 11 bases remaining between them. Germline V gene data show CDR1 as SQVTM and CDR2 as ANQGSEA. As DNA, the CDR3 is TGCAGCGTTGCTGACAGGAAAAATCAGCCCCAGCATTTT. Translation: CSVADRKNQPQHF.

The rearrangement links TRBV15 to TRBJ2-2, with 9 bases aligning to TRBD1. Unmatched junction bases numbered 5, after V lost 6 bases and J lost 6 bases. The CDR3 covers 14 residues. Germline-derived CDR1 and CDR2 are LNHNV and YYDKDF (reference sequence). The DNA for the CDR3 is TGTGCCACCAGGGGACAGGGCTTCTCCGGGGAGCTGTTTTTT. Its translation is CATRGQGFSGELFF.

This chain joins TRBV29-1 and TRBJ2-1; 7 nucleotides match TRBD2. The CDR3 length is 13 residues. Germline CDR1 and CDR2: SQVTM and ANQGSEA. V trimming: 3 bases; J trimming: 5 bases; junction bases outside the gene matches: 4. This CDR3 is CSVEGGTDNEQFF. DNA for the CDR3: TGCAGCGTTGAGGGGGGGACTGACAATGAGCAGTTCTTC.

This CDR3 is CASSRRGAQPQHF. The CDR3 bases are TGTGCCAGTAGCCGTAGGGGCGCTCAGCCCCAGCATTTT. The rearrangement joins TRBV19 to TRBJ1-5, with a tentative D call TRBD1 (5 bases). The CDR3 runs 13 residues. The V end lost 6 bases, the J end lost 6 bases, and 12 bases lay between the germline ends. Germline assignment: CDR1 LNHDA and CDR2 SQIVND (reference sequence).

V and J are TRBV18 and TRBJ2-3, with a possible D match to TRBD2 (5 bases). This CDR3 contains 15 residues. Germline CDR1 KGHSH, CDR2 LQKENI. The ends were cut back, 3 bases at V and 6 bases at J, with 16 bases in the middle. The CDR3 region is CASSPRTSSSDTQYF. Here the CDR3 DNA reads TGTGCCAGCTCACCCCGTACTAGTTCAAGCGATACGCAGTATTTT.

The chain carries TRBV6-5 and TRBJ1-2; perhaps TRBD1 as D (5 bases). Looked up from germline, CDR1 is MNHEY and CDR2 is SVGAGI. The CDR3 loop spans 13 amino acids. Trimming cost V 4 bases and J 8 bases, with 14 bases left between them. The DNA of the CDR3 is TGTGCCAGCAGTTTCCTGCAGGGAGGGGGCTACACCTTC. This gives the protein CASSFLQGGGYTF.

The rearrangement links TRBV18 to TRBJ1-1; maybe TRBD1 (5 bases). V was pared by 3 bases and J by 1 base, with 21 bases between. CDR1 and CDR2 from the germline V gene are KGHSH and LQKENI. The CDR3 is 18 residues long. CDR3 amino acids: CASSPERPGQRTNTEAFF. CDR3 in DNA: TGTGCCAGCTCACCGGAAAGACCAGGGCAGCGTACGAACACTGAAGCTTTCTTT.

The chain is built from TRBV14 and TRBJ2-3; D not resolved. V lost 4 bases and J lost 0, with 11 bases in between. The length of the CDR3 is 15 residues. CDR1 SGHDN and CDR2 FVKESK come from the germline V gene. The CDR3 region is CASSRPSPSTDTQYF. The CDR3 bases are TGTGCCAGCAGCCGTCCTTCCCCTAGCACAGATACGCAGTATTTT.